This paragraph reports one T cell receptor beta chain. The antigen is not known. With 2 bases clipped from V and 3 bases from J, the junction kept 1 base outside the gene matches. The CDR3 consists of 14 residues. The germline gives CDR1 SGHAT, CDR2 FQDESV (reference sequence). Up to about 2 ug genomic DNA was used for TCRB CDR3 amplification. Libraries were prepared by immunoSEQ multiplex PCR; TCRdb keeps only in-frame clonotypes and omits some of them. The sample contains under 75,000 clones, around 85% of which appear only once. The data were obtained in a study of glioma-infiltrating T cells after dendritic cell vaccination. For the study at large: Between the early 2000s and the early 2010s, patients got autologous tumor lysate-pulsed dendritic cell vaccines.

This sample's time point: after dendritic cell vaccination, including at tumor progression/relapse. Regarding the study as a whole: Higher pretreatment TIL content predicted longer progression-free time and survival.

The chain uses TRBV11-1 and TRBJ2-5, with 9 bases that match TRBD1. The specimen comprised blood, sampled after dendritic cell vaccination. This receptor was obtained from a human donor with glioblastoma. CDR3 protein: CASSLRTGEETQYF. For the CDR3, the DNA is TGTGCCAGCAGCTTACGGACAGGGGAAGAGACCCAGTACTTC.